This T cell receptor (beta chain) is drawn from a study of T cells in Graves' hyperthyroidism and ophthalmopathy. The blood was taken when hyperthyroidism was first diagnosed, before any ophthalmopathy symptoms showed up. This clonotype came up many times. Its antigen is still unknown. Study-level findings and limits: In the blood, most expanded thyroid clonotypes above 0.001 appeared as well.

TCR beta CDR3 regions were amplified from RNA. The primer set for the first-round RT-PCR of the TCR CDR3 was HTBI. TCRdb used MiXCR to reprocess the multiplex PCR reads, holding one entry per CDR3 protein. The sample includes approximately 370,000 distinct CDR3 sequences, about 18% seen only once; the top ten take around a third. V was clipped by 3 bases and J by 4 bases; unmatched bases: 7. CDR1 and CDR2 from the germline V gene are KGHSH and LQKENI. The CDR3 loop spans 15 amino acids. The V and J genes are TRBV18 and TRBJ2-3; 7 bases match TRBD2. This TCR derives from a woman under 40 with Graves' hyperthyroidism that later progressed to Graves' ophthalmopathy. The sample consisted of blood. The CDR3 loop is CASSPLAENPDTQYF. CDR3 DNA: TGTGCCAGCTCACCGCTAGCGGAGAATCCAGATACGCAGTATTTT.